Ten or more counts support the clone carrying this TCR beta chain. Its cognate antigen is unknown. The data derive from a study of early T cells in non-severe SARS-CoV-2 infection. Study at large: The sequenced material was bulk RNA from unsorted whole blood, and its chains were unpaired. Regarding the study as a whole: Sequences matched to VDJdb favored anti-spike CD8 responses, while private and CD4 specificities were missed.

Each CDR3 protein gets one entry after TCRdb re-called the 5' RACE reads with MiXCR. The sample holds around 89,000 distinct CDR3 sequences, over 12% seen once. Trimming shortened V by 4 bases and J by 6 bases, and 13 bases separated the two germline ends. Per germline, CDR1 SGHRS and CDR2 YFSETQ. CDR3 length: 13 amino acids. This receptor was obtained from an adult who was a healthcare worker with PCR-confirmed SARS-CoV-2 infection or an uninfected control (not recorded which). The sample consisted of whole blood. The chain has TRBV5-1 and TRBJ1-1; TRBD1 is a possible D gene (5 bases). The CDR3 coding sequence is TGCGCCAGCAGCCAGGGAACACACGCTGAAGCTTTCTTT. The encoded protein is CASSQGTHAEAFF. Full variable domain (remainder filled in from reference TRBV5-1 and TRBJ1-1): KAGVTQTPRYLIKTRGQQVTLSCSPISGHRSVSWYQQTPGQGLQFLFEYFSETQRNKGNFPGRFSGRQFSNSRSEMNVSTLELGDSALYLCASSQGTHAEAFFGQGTRLTVV.